This note documents a single TCR beta chain sequence. The antigen is not known. Unmatched junction bases numbered 2, after V lost 1 base and J lost 5 bases. The CDR3 length is 13 residues. In germline, CDR1 is SGHTA, CDR2 FQGNSA. Stable Graves' hyperthyroidism meant no ophthalmopathy progression within 18 months. Exclusion followed for patients with uncontrolled infection, other autoimmune disease, pregnancy or lactation. This record comes from a study of T cells in Graves' hyperthyroidism and ophthalmopathy. General observations from the study: Among thyroid clonotypes expanded above 0.001, most also appeared in blood.

TCR beta CDR3 region amplification was performed from RNA transcripts. First-round RT-PCR with HTBI primers amplified the TCR CDR3 region. TCRdb re-called the multiplex PCR reads through MiXCR, storing one row per CDR3 protein. The table shows approximately 700,000 distinct CDR3 sequences, with 16% occurring only once. This sequence joins TRBV7-2 and TRBJ2-7, with 7 positions matching TRBD2. The sequence was collected from a man aged 18 to 29 with Graves' hyperthyroidism. The sequencing input was blood. This CDR3 is CASSLGGGHEQYF. CDR3 bases: TGTGCCAGCAGCTTAGGGGGGGGTCACGAGCAGTACTTC. The complete variable domain, with remaining parts taken from reference TRBV7-2 and TRBJ2-7, reads GAGVSQSPSNKVTEKGKDVELRCDPISGHTALYWYRQSLGQGLEFLIYFQGNSAPDKSGLPSDRFSAERTGGSVSTLTIQRTQQEDSAVYLCASSLGGGHEQYFGPGTRLTVT.